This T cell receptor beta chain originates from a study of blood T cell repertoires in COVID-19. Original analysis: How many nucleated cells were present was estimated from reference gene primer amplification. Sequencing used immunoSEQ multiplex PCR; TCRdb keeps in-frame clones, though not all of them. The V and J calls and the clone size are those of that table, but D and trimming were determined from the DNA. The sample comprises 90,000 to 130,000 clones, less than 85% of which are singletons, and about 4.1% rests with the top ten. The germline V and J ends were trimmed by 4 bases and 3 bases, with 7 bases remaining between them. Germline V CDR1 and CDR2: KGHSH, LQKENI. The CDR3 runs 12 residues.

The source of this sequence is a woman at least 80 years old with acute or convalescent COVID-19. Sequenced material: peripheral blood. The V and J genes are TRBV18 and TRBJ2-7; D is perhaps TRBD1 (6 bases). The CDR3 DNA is TGTGCCAGCTCACTGGACAGCTACGAGCAGTACTTC. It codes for CASSLDSYEQYF.